Below are 30 T cell receptor beta chains sequenced from a single sample in a study of blood T cell repertoires in COVID-19. Sequencing was performed with immunoSEQ multiplex PCR; in TCRdb, only in-frame clones are kept and a portion is missing. The sample has approximately 400,000 clones, approximately 87% seen once. The sample comprised PBMCs or T cells enriched from blood (not recorded which). The receptors were sampled from a young man who had recovered from COVID-19.

The rearrangement uses TRBV27 and TRBJ1-5, with 7 bases that match TRBD1. The CDR3 is made up of 17 amino acids. Trimming cost V 3 bases and J 2 bases; bases outside gene matches: 10. Germline CDR1 is MNHEY and CDR2 is SMNVEV (reference sequence). The CDR3 spells CASSFWDNRGGNQPQHF. In nucleotides, the CDR3 is TGTGCCAGCAGTTTCTGGGACAACAGGGGTGGCAATCAGCCCCAGCATTTT.

CDR3 DNA: TGTGCCAGCAGCGTCCAGGGGGCCTCTGGAAACACCATATATTTT. Translated: CASSVQGASGNTIYF. The chain couples TRBV6-5 to TRBJ1-3, with 8 positions matching TRBD1. CDR3 length equals 15 residues. Losses at the gene ends were 6 bases for V and 0 bases for J; bases not matched to a gene: 4. The germline CDR1 and CDR2 sequences are MNHEY and SVGAGI.

The rearrangement links TRBV7-2 to TRBJ1-2, with TRBD1 matching 7 bases. Germline CDR1 reads SGHTA; CDR2 reads FQGNSA. CDR3 size: 12 residues. Losses at the gene ends were 2 bases for V and 9 bases for J; bases not matched to a gene: 3. In DNA form, the CDR3 reads TGTGCCAGCAGCTTAATGGGACAGAGCTACACCTTC. Its translation: CASSLMGQSYTF.

This clone is a singleton in its sample. This chain joins TRBV29-1 and TRBJ1-2; no definite D call. The V and J ends lost 0 bases and 8 bases respectively, with 16 bases between them. Germline V gene lookup returns CDR1 SQVTM and CDR2 ANQGSEA. The CDR3 is made up of 14 amino acids. The CDR3 coding sequence is TGCAGCGTTGAAGATGGGATTCGAAGAGGGGGCTACACCTTC. Translated, it gives CSVEDGIRRGGYTF.

The chain uses TRBV4-1 and TRBJ2-2; the match to TRBD1 covers 8 bases. The CDR3 runs 14 residues. V was pared by 0 bases and J by 13 bases, with 7 bases of the junction left unmatched. The germline V gene encodes CDR1 MGHRA and CDR2 YSYEKL. The CDR3 sequence is CASSQDRGLHGLFF. As DNA, the CDR3 is TGCGCCAGCAGCCAAGACAGGGGGCTCCATGGGCTGTTTTTT.

The chain carries TRBV5-8 and TRBJ1-5, with 10 bases that match TRBD1. This CDR3 has 17 residues. CDR1 and CDR2 from the germline V gene are SGHTS and YDEGEE. V was clipped by 4 bases and J by 1 base; unmatched bases: 8. CDR3 region: CASSGWDRGRSNQPQHF. The CDR3, as DNA: TGTGCCAGCAGCGGGTGGGACAGGGGTAGAAGCAATCAGCCCCAGCATTTT.

V and J are TRBV6-5 and TRBJ2-7, with TRBD1 matching 11 bases. CDR3 length: 13 amino acids. Unmatched junction bases numbered 6, after V lost 7 bases and J lost 7 bases. CDR1 is MNHEY, CDR2 SVGAGI, per germline. This CDR3 reads CASNSGTGGEQYF. The CDR3 DNA follows: TGTGCCAGCAACTCCGGGACAGGGGGGGAGCAGTACTTC.

The chain employs TRBV6-5 and TRBJ2-5, with D possibly TRBD2 on 5 matching bases. The CDR3 covers 12 residues. V was pared by 7 bases and J by 2 bases, with 8 bases between. Germline V gives CDR1 MNHEY, CDR2 SVGAGI. The CDR3, as DNA: TGTGCCAGCACACGGGGACAAGAGACCCAGTACTTC. It specifies CASTRGQETQYF.

The V gene is TRBV27, the J gene TRBJ1-3; D unclear. Trimming pared 5 bases from V and 0 bases from J, leaving 23 bases between. The CDR3 has 19 amino acids. Looked up from germline, CDR1 is MNHEY and CDR2 is SMNVEV (reference sequence). The CDR3 coding sequence is TGTGCCAGCAGTCCCCTCCTAGGTCTTTCTGGCAGCTCTGGAAACACCATATATTTT. Protein: CASSPLLGLSGSSGNTIYF.

The chain links TRBV29-1 to TRBJ2-5; 10 bases are shared with TRBD2. After removal of 2 bases from V and 5 bases from J, the junction contained 5 bases not matched to a gene. Germline CDR1 is SQVTM and CDR2 is ANQGSEA. The CDR3 runs 14 residues. CDR3 nucleotide sequence: TGCAGCGTTGAAATAGCGGGGGGCCGTGAGACCCAGTACTTC. Translation gives CSVEIAGGRETQYF.

The V and J genes are TRBV7-9 and TRBJ2-3, with 7 bases identical to TRBD2. J lost 8 bases, V lost 6 bases, and 14 bases had no gene match. The CDR3 length is 15 residues. Germline V gene sequence: CDR1 SEHNR, CDR2 FQNEAQ (reference sequence). The CDR3 reads CASSRIFPPGGTQYF. As DNA, the CDR3 is TGTGCCAGCAGTCGAATCTTTCCCCCGGGAGGTACGCAGTATTTT.

The chain combines TRBV5-6 with TRBJ1-2; 7 positions match TRBD1. The CDR3 covers 11 residues. Germline loops: CDR1 SGHDT, CDR2 YYEEEE. V was pared by 1 base and J by 14 bases, with 5 bases of the junction left unmatched. The CDR3 here is CASSLRGPRTF. CDR3 nucleotide sequence: TGTGCCAGCAGCTTGAGGGGGCCGAGGACCTTC.

The chain carries TRBV27 and TRBJ2-1; TRBD2 aligns across 7 bases. The germline CDR1 and CDR2 sequences are MNHEY and SMNVEV (reference sequence). Trimming at V came to 2 bases and at J to 7 bases, leaving 8 bases not matched to a gene. This CDR3 contains 15 residues. The CDR3: CASSLPGGPGNEQFF. CDR3 bases: TGTGCCAGCAGTTTACCGGGGGGACCGGGGAATGAGCAGTTCTTC.

This chain joins TRBV4-1 and TRBJ1-6; D remains ambiguous. CDR1 is MGHRA, CDR2 YSYEKL, per germline. Trimming cost V 0 bases and J 7 bases, with 10 bases left between them. The CDR3 is 15 amino acids. The CDR3 loop is CASSQDRQVNSPLHF. The DNA for the CDR3 is TGCGCCAGCAGCCAAGACCGACAAGTCAATTCACCCCTCCACTTT.

The genes are TRBV6-5 and TRBJ2-7; D possibly corresponds to TRBD2 (5 bases). The CDR3 is made up of 15 amino acids. The germline CDR1 and CDR2 sequences are MNHEY and SVGAGI. The germline V and J ends were trimmed by 3 bases and 0 bases, with 12 bases remaining between them. For the CDR3, the DNA is TGTGCCAGCAGTTATTTCCGGGGATCCTCCTACGAGCAGTACTTC. Translating it yields CASSYFRGSSYEQYF.

This clone was detected only once. Additional DNA sequences in this sample encode the identical CDR3. J is TRBJ1-2 and V is TRBV3-1 (or the pseudogene TRBV3-2); unclear D gene. Trimming shortened V by 1 base and J by 7 bases, and 13 bases separated the two germline ends. The germline CDR1 and CDR2 sequences are LGHDT and YNNKEL (reference sequence). CDR3 length: 14 residues. CDR3 loop: CASSQGQRAGGYTF. The CDR3 DNA reads TGTGCCAGCAGCCAAGGGCAACGGGCGGGTGGCTACACCTTC.

This clone was detected only a few times. V gene TRBV6-5 combines with J gene TRBJ2-2; D possibly corresponds to TRBD1 (5 bases). Germline V gene data show CDR1 as MNHEY and CDR2 as SVGAGI. Trimming pared 5 bases from V and 6 bases from J, leaving 16 bases between. The CDR3 is made up of 15 amino acids. This CDR3 reads CASSTGPRASGELFF. The DNA for the CDR3 is TGTGCCAGCAGTACGGGCCCCAGGGCGTCCGGGGAGCTGTTTTTT.

The J gene is TRBJ1-1, the V gene TRBV7-9; D is possibly TRBD1 (6 bases). Germline V gene data show CDR1 as SEHNR and CDR2 as FQNEAQ (reference sequence). The CDR3 is 15 amino acids. Trimming left V 1 base short and J 11 bases short, with 20 bases between. This CDR3 reads CASSLGLDSLVIAFF. The CDR3 nucleotides are TGTGCCAGCAGCTTAGGACTGGACAGTCTCGTCATTGCTTTCTTT.

The rearrangement joins TRBV6-2 or TRBV6-3 to TRBJ2-3; TRBD2 aligns across 10 bases. Germline V gene sequence: CDR1 MNHEY, CDR2 SVGEGT. The CDR3 has 15 residues. V was clipped by 4 bases and J by 3 bases; unmatched bases: 4. The CDR3 reads CASSLSGGATDTQYF. CDR3 nucleotides: TGTGCCAGCAGTTTAAGCGGGGGGGCGACAGATACGCAGTATTTT.

Concerning this clone itself: Sequence at one end of the junction differs from germline and may be a read error. The chain combines TRBV7-7 with TRBJ2-2; possible D gene TRBD1, 6 bases. Germline-derived CDR1 and CDR2 are SSHAT and FNYEAQ (reference sequence). The CDR3 is made up of 15 amino acids. CDR3: CASSPTGGNTGELFF. The CDR3 DNA sequence: TGTGCTAGCAGCCCGACAGGCGGGAACACCGGGGAGCTGTTTTTT.

This clone is a singleton in its sample. The chain couples TRBV19 to TRBJ1-6; a weak D match, TRBD1 (5 bases). Germline CDR1 LNHDA, CDR2 SQIVND (reference sequence). Trimming shortened V by 3 bases and J by 10 bases, and 10 bases separated the two germline ends. The CDR3 sequence is 13 residues long. The CDR3 sequence is CASSMGQRSPLHF. CDR3 sequence (DNA): TGTGCCAGTAGTATGGGGCAGAGGTCACCCCTCCACTTT.

The V call is TRBV9, the J call TRBJ1-5; 7 nucleotides match TRBD1. V shed 3 bases and J 4 bases; nucleotides not matched to a gene: 10. The CDR3 consists of 16 residues. Per the germline V gene, CDR1 is SGDLS and CDR2 is YYNGEE. As DNA, the CDR3 is TGTGCCAGCAGCGGACAGGGTCGGGGCCGAAATCAGCCCCAGCATTTT. Its protein is CASSGQGRGRNQPQHF.

This clone was counted a few times. The chain couples TRBV4-1 to TRBJ2-7; 11 nucleotides align to TRBD2. The V and J ends lost 0 bases and 7 bases, in that order; junction bases with no gene match: 8. This CDR3 contains 16 residues. Germline V gives CDR1 MGHRA, CDR2 YSYEKL. This CDR3 is CASSQEVGLAGYEQYF. CDR3 DNA: TGCGCCAGCAGCCAAGAGGTCGGACTAGCGGGTTATGAGCAGTACTTC.

The chain is built from TRBV12-3 or TRBV12-4 and TRBJ2-5, with a possible D match to TRBD1 (6 bases). The CDR3 contains 12 residues. Trimming took 5 bases from V and 3 from J, leaving 7 bases between them. The CDR3 loop reads CASSPGEETQYF. CDR3 bases: TGTGCCAGCAGTCCAGGGGAAGAGACCCAGTACTTC.

The chain joins TRBV6-5 to TRBJ2-5; 7 bases align to TRBD2. Per the germline V gene, CDR1 is MNHEY and CDR2 is SVGAGI. The junction had 11 bases not matched to a gene; V was cut back by 2 bases and J by 5 bases. This CDR3 has 16 amino acids. Here the CDR3 DNA reads TGTGCCAGCAGTTACGATTCCCAGAAAGCGGGGGAGACCCAGTACTTC. Its protein is CASSYDSQKAGETQYF.

J is TRBJ1-1 and V is TRBV7-2; D gene uncertain. Germline values: CDR1 SGHTA, CDR2 FQGNSA. Trimming removed 1 base at V and 4 bases at J, with 7 bases between. The CDR3 totals 13 residues. The CDR3 is CASSLVGSTEAFF. CDR3 bases: TGTGCCAGCAGCTTAGTTGGGAGCACTGAAGCTTTCTTT.

This clone came up once. This chain connects TRBV6-5 to TRBJ2-1; possible D gene TRBD2, 7 bases. The germline V gene encodes CDR1 MNHEY and CDR2 SVGAGI. V was trimmed by 2 bases and J by 7 bases, leaving 15 bases between them. This CDR3 is 15 amino acids long. The chain's CDR3 is CASSYGGALMNEQFF. CDR3 in DNA: TGTGCCAGCAGTTACGGGGGGGCCCTGATGAATGAGCAGTTCTTC.

DNA for the CDR3: TGCGCCAGCAGCTTGGGACAGGGTATCTCCGGGGAGCTGTTTTTT. This translates into CASSLGQGISGELFF. V and J are TRBV5-1 and TRBJ2-2; 7 bases map to TRBD1. The CDR3 is made up of 15 amino acids. From germline, CDR1 is SGHRS and CDR2 YFSETQ. Trimming took 0 bases from V and 6 from J; bases not matched to a gene: 5.

This sequence joins TRBV10-3 and TRBJ1-3; maybe TRBD1 (6 bases). The germline gives CDR1 ENHRY, CDR2 SYGVKD. This CDR3 has 15 residues. Trimming pared 6 bases from V and 0 bases from J, leaving 12 bases between. The CDR3 DNA follows: TGTGCCATCAGAGACGGACAGCACTCTGGAAACACCATATATTTT. This codes for CAIRDGQHSGNTIYF.

The rearrangement uses TRBV5-1 and TRBJ2-7, with 7 bases fitting TRBD2. The ends lost 4 bases at V and 5 bases at J; junction bases unmatched: 9. Germline V CDR1 and CDR2: SGHRS, YFSETQ. The CDR3 loop spans 14 amino acids. CDR3 protein: CASSPGLSGHEQYF. The CDR3 region has the DNA TGCGCCAGCAGCCCGGGACTATCTGGACACGAGCAGTACTTC.